This T cell receptor beta chain stems from a study of T cell changes during pregnancy in multiple sclerosis. The germline gives CDR1 LGHNT, CDR2 FRNRAP. The ends lost 4 bases at V and 3 bases at J; junction bases unmatched: 4. The CDR3 loop spans 14 amino acids. Profiling relied on immunoSEQ multiplex PCR, and the TCRdb table lists in-frame clones only, not all of them. This sample carries roughly 85,000 clones, roughly nine tenths of them seen once, and the ten largest clones take approximately 2.4%. The source was peripheral blood, collected in the first trimester of pregnancy. This rearrangement joins TRBV12-5 to TRBJ2-7; 9 bases match TRBD2. The source is a female donor with multiple sclerosis, enrolled in a pregnancy study. CDR3 amino acids: CASGSGTSRYEQYF. The CDR3 DNA reads TGTGCTAGTGGTTCCGGGACTAGCCGCTACGAGCAGTACTTC.